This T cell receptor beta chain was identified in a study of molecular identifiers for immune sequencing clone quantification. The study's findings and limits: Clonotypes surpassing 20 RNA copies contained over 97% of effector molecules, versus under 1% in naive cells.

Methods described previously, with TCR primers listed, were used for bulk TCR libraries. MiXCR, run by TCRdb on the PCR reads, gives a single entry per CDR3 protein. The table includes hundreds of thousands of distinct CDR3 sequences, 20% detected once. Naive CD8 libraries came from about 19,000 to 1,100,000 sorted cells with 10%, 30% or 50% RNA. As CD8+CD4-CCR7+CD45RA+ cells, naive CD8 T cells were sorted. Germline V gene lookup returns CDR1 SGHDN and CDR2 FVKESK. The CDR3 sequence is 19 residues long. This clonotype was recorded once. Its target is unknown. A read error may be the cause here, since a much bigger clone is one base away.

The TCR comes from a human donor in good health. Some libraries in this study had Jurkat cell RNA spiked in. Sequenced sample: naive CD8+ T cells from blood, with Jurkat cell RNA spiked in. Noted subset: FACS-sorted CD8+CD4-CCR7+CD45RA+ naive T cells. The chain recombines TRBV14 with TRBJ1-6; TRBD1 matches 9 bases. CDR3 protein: CASNQDGTGTRPNNSPLHF. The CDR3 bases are TGTGCCAGCAACCAAGACGGGACAGGGACCAGACCTAATAATTCACCCCTCCACTTT.